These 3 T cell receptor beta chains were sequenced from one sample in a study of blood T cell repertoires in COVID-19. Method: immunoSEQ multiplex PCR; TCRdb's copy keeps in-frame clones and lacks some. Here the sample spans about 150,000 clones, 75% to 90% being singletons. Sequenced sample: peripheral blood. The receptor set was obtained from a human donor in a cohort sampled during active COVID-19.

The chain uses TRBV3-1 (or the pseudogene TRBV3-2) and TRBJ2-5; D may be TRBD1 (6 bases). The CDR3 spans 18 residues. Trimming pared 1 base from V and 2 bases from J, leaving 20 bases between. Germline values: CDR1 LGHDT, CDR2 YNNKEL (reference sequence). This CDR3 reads CASSQAPPAGVGQETQYF. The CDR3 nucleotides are TGTGCCAGCAGCCAAGCCCCACCCGCAGGGGTGGGGCAAGAGACCCAGTACTTC.

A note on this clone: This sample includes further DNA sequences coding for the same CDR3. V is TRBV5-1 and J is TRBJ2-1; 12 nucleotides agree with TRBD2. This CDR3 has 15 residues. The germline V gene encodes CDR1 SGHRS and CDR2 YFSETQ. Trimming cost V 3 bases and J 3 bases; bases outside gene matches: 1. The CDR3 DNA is TGCGCCAGCAGCTCGGGACTAGCGGGCTACAATGAGCAGTTCTTC. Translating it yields CASSSGLAGYNEQFF.

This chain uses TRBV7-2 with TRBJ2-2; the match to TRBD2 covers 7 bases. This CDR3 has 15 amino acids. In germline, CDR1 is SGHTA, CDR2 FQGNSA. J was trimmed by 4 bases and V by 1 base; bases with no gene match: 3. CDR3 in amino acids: CASSLDGGSTGELFF. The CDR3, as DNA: TGTGCCAGCAGCTTAGATGGCGGGAGCACCGGGGAGCTGTTTTTT. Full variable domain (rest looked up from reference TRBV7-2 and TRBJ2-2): GAGVSQSPSNKVTEKGKDVELRCDPISGHTALYWYRQSLGQGLEFLIYFQGNSAPDKSGLPSDRFSAERTGGSVSTLTIQRTQQEDSAVYLCASSLDGGSTGELFFGEGSRLTVL.